Listed below are T cell receptor beta chains from one sample, sequenced in a study of CD8+ T cells in alopecia areata. Sequenced by immunoSEQ multiplex PCR; TCRdb stores in-frame clones only, minus some. This sample has roughly 230,000 clones, with approximately 47% found just once. The sequenced sample was CD4+ T cells sorted from blood, obtained between weeks 36 and 40, from a patient treated with tofacitinib. These receptors all come from a human donor with alopecia areata. Each CDR3 is given with its conserved first and last residue. Each record gives: clone size, D gene, V gene, J gene, CDR3 protein. The D gene is left open where the match is weak. A row's size may be missing; if present it is once, few, many or a size class.

abundance: NA; d_gene: NA; v_gene: TRBV25-1; j_gene: TRBJ1-1; CDR3aa: CASSAHTEAFF
abundance: NA; d_gene: TRBD1; v_gene: TRBV19; j_gene: TRBJ2-2; CDR3aa: CASRHAGQGRTGELFF
abundance: NA; d_gene: NA; v_gene: TRBV7-6; j_gene: TRBJ2-6; CDR3aa: CASSSSLILSASTSGANVLTF
abundance: few; d_gene: NA; v_gene: TRBV7-9; j_gene: TRBJ2-3; CDR3aa: CASSYAFRRGDTQYF
abundance: many; d_gene: TRBD1; v_gene: TRBV15; j_gene: TRBJ2-4; CDR3aa: CATSRDLGQVAKNIQYF
abundance: few; d_gene: NA; v_gene: TRBV23-1; j_gene: TRBJ2-5; CDR3aa: CASSRWAQETQYF
abundance: NA; d_gene: TRBD1; v_gene: TRBV7-9; j_gene: TRBJ1-4; CDR3aa: CASSYKGTGDEKLFF
abundance: few; d_gene: NA; v_gene: TRBV29-1; j_gene: TRBJ1-3; CDR3aa: CSVDRRFRQSSGNTIYF
abundance: NA; d_gene: TRBD2; v_gene: TRBV2; j_gene: TRBJ2-1; CDR3aa: CASSELAGGPDEQFF
abundance: NA; d_gene: NA; v_gene: TRBV5-1; j_gene: TRBJ2-2; CDR3aa: CASSLARDWELFF
abundance: many; d_gene: TRBD2; v_gene: TRBV10-1; j_gene: TRBJ2-3; CDR3aa: CASSDLTSGRSDTQYF
abundance: few; d_gene: TRBD2; v_gene: TRBV18; j_gene: TRBJ2-1; CDR3aa: CASSTRTSGSYNEQFF
abundance: few; d_gene: TRBD1; v_gene: TRBV30; j_gene: TRBJ2-2; CDR3aa: CARDRVNGELFF
abundance: few; d_gene: TRBD2; v_gene: TRBV7-3; j_gene: TRBJ2-1; CDR3aa: CASSFSGRANNEQFF
abundance: few; d_gene: TRBD1; v_gene: TRBV19; j_gene: TRBJ2-4; CDR3aa: CASLDRAHQNIQYF
abundance: NA; d_gene: NA; v_gene: TRBV15; j_gene: TRBJ2-5; CDR3aa: CATSGPASGTQYF
abundance: NA; d_gene: TRBD2; v_gene: TRBV11-2; j_gene: TRBJ2-5; CDR3aa: CASSPLGLAGVQETQYF
abundance: NA; d_gene: TRBD1; v_gene: TRBV5-4; j_gene: TRBJ1-1; CDR3aa: CASSSGQKNTEAFF
abundance: NA; d_gene: NA; v_gene: TRBV27; j_gene: TRBJ1-2; CDR3aa: CASTAFGRSYGYTF
abundance: NA; d_gene: NA; v_gene: TRBV4-3; j_gene: TRBJ1-3; CDR3aa: CASSQWSGNTIYF
abundance: few; d_gene: TRBD2; v_gene: TRBV4-3; j_gene: NA; CDR3aa: CASSKAGTSGSYEQYF
abundance: NA; d_gene: NA; v_gene: TRBV27; j_gene: TRBJ1-2; CDR3aa: CASSLFAGRGYTF
abundance: NA; d_gene: TRBD2; v_gene: TRBV11-1; j_gene: TRBJ2-1; CDR3aa: CASSSGTSGLYNEQFF
abundance: few; d_gene: TRBD2; v_gene: TRBV6-5; j_gene: TRBJ2-7; CDR3aa: CASSYSTSGGLVEQYF